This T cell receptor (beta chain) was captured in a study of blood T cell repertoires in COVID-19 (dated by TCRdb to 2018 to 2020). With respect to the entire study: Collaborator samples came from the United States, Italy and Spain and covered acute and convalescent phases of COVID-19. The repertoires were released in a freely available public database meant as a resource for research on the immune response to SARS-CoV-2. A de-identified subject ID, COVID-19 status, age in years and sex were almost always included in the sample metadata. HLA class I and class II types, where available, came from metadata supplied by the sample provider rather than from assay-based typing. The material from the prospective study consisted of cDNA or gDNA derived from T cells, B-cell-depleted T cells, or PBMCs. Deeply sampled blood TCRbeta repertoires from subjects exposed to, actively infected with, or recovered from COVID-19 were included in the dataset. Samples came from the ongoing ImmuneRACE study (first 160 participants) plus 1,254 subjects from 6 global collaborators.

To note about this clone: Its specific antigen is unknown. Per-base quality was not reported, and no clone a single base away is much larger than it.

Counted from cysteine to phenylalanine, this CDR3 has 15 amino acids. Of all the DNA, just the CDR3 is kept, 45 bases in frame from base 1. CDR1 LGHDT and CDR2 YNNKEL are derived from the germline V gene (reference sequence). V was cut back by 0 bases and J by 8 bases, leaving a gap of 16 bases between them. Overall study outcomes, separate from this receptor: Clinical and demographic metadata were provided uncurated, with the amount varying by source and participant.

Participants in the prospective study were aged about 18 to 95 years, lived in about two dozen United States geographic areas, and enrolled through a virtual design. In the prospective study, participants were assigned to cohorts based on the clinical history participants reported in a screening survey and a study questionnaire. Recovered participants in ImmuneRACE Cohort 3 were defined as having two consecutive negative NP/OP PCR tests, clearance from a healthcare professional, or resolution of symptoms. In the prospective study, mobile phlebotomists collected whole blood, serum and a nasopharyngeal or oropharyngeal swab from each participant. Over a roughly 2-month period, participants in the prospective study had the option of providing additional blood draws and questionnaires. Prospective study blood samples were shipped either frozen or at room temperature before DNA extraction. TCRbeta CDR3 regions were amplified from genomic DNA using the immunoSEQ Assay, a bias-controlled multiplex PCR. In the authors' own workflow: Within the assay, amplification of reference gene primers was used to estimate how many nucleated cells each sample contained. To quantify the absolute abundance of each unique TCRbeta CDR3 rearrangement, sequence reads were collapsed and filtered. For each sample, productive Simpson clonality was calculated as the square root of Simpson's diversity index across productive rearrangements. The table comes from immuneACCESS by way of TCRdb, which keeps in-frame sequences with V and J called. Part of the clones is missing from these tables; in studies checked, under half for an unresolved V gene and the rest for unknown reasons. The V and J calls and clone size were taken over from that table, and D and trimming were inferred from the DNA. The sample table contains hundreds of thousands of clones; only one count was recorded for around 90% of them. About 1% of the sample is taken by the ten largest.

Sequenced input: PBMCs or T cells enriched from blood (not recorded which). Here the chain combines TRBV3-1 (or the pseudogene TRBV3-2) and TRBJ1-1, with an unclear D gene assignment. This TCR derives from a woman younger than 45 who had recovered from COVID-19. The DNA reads TGTGCCAGCAGCCAAGATCTCGTCCCAATAGAGGAAGCTTTCTTT. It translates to CASSQDLVPIEEAFF.